Detailed here is one T cell receptor beta chain. The sample is drawn from a study of blood T cell repertoires in COVID-19. Study context: The United States, Italy and Spain were the sources of the acute and convalescent COVID-19 samples. T cells, B-cell-depleted T cells, or PBMCs supplied cDNA or gDNA.

Authors' data handling: Amplifying reference gene primers gave estimates of nucleated cell counts. The protocol was immunoSEQ multiplex PCR, while the TCRdb copy is restricted to in-frame clones and leaves out a portion. That table supplies the V and J calls and clone size; D and trimming were determined from the DNA. There are 130,000 to 150,000 clones in the sample; approximately 80% occur only once, and roughly 13% lies in the top ten. V lost 3 bases to trimming and J lost 7 bases, with 10 bases between them. The CDR3 spans 13 residues. Sequenced: peripheral blood. This chain joins TRBV12-3 or TRBV12-4 and TRBJ1-5; D gene uncertain. This TCR derives from a man aged 55-75 years with active or convalescent COVID-19. CDR3 sequence: CASSLAETQPQHF. In DNA form, the CDR3 reads TGTGCCAGCAGTTTGGCGGAGACCCAGCCCCAGCATTTT.